This T cell receptor beta chain came from a study of T-cell memory formation after mild COVID-19. As for the study in general: There were largely donor-specific TCR clusters.

The CDR3 consists of 13 residues. Germline V gene data show CDR1 as DFQATT and CDR2 as SNEGSKA (reference sequence). This clonotype was recorded a few times. As yet, its antigen is unknown. One end of the junction is discordant with germline, which a read error may explain. Points from the study as a whole: Clones which contracted sat mainly in CM and EM if CD4+, and in EMRA if CD8+. Pre-infection memory showed some responding clones, and this suggested that cross-reactive memory joined.

TCR alpha and TCR beta cDNA libraries carrying sample barcodes and UMIs were produced by 5'RACE using constant-segment primers. From the 5' RACE reads, TCRdb called clonotypes with MiXCR, one entry per CDR3 protein. The table shows approximately 150,000 distinct CDR3 sequences, with roughly 13% occurring only once. The source is a man younger than 35 who had mild COVID-19 (a few samples of this study predate the infection). Cell type and time point are not known. Sequences were obtained from PBMCs or a T cell subset sorted from them (not recorded which). This chain connects TRBV20-1 to TRBJ2-3, with 7 bases fitting TRBD2. CDR3 residues: CSAKPTSKDTQYF. DNA for the CDR3: TGCAGTGCTAAGCCGACTAGCAAAGATACGCAGTATTTT.